The 21 T cell receptor beta chains listed next were all sequenced from one sample in a study of blood T cells in healthy people across ages. Primers used in a second PCR of about 6 to 11 cycles were a sample-barcoded 5' primer and a J-beta primer mix. TCRdb re-called the 5' RACE reads with MiXCR, one entry per CDR3 protein. The sample includes more than 1 million distinct CDR3 sequences, 40% to 45% of them seen just once. Sequencing was carried out using blood. These receptor sequences come from a woman aged 55-69 years in good health.

The chain has TRBV29-1 and TRBJ2-1, with D tentatively TRBD2 (5 bases). Trimming stripped 6 bases from V and 9 bases from J, with 21 bases between. The V gene's germline CDR1 is SQVTM and CDR2 ANQGSEA. This CDR3 region has 14 residues. The CDR3 sequence is CSVAPGLQSGEQFF. Here the CDR3 DNA reads TGCAGCGTAGCACCCGGACTCCAATCTGGTGAGCAGTTCTTC.

In this sample, this clonotype turned up many times. The CDR3 region has the DNA TGTGCCAGCAGTCCCGGGACAGGGGGTTCTTGGGGCACGCAGTATTTT. It yields the protein CASSPGTGGSWGTQYF. J is TRBJ2-3 and V is TRBV27; 11 positions agree with TRBD1. From germline, CDR1 is MNHEY and CDR2 SMNVEV (reference sequence). The CDR3 loop spans 16 amino acids. With 5 bases clipped from V and 9 bases from J, the junction kept 13 bases outside the gene matches.

The rearrangement uses TRBV29-1 and TRBJ2-1; 7 positions match TRBD1. The V and J ends lost 4 bases and 1 base, in that order; junction bases with no gene match: 4. Germline V lookup: CDR1 SQVTM, CDR2 ANQGSEA. The CDR3 is 14 residues long. DNA for the CDR3: TGCAGCGTTGCCGGGACAGCTTCCTACAATGAGCAGTTCTTC. Translating gives CSVAGTASYNEQFF.

This clonotype was observed a few times. This chain joins TRBV30 and TRBJ2-1; a possible D gene is TRBD1 (6 bases). V lost 0 bases, J lost 2 bases, and 11 bases lay in between. This CDR3 spans 15 amino acids. CDR1 and CDR2 (germline): GTSNPN, SVGIG (reference sequence). The DNA of the CDR3 is TGTGCCTGGAGTGTGCTAGGGGGAACCTACAATGAGCAGTTCTTC. Protein product: CAWSVLGGTYNEQFF.

Concerning this clonotype itself: This could be a read error, since a much larger clone is one nucleotide away. This sequence joins TRBV6-5 and TRBJ2-5; tentative D call: TRBD1 (6 bases). Germline V gene sequence: CDR1 MNHEY, CDR2 SVGAGI. V was clipped by 2 bases and J by 5 bases, with 15 bases between them. The CDR3 has 15 residues. The CDR3 coding sequence is TGTGCCAGCAGTTACGCGATGAGGACAGAGGAGACCCAGTACTTC. Translated: CASSYAMRTEETQYF.

This clonotype was recorded a few times. This sequence joins TRBV27 and TRBJ2-7, with D perhaps being TRBD1 or TRBD2 (5 bases each). Trimming removed 4 bases at V and 4 bases at J, with 11 bases between. Germline CDR1 MNHEY, CDR2 SMNVEV (reference sequence). There are 13 residues in the CDR3. The CDR3 protein is CASSSGTWYEQYF. The CDR3, as DNA: TGTGCCAGCAGTTCGGGGACGTGGTACGAGCAGTACTTC.

The chain has TRBV19 and TRBJ1-2, with D possibly matching TRBD1 (5 bases). V was pared by 5 bases and J by 5 bases, with 15 bases between. CDR1 is LNHDA, CDR2 SQIVND, per germline (reference sequence). This CDR3 comprises 14 residues. The CDR3 coding sequence is TGTGCCAGTAGTCGACGGACTGGGACGTATGGCTACACCTTC. Translating it yields CASSRRTGTYGYTF.

The V gene is TRBV4-2, the J gene TRBJ2-3, with 8 bases matching TRBD2. The CDR3 consists of 15 residues. Germline CDR1 and CDR2: LGHNA and YNFKEQ. V trimming: 0 bases; J trimming: 9 bases; junction bases outside the gene matches: 8. In DNA form, the CDR3 reads TGTGCCAGCAGCCAAGATTCCGGCGGGGGGATAACGCAGTATTTT. Translating it yields CASSQDSGGGITQYF.

This clonotype was counted a few times. The chain recombines TRBV15 with TRBJ2-3; D is possibly TRBD1 or TRBD2 (5 bases each). Trimming pared 5 bases from V and 3 bases from J, leaving 15 bases between. Germline V gene data show CDR1 as LNHNV and CDR2 as YYDKDF (reference sequence). The CDR3 contains 15 residues. This CDR3 reads CATSERGRNTDTQYF. The CDR3 coding sequence is TGTGCCACCAGCGAACGGGGACGAAATACAGATACGCAGTATTTT.

This clonotype was seen a few times. The chain is built from TRBV7-9 and TRBJ2-5; D uncertain. Trimming cost V 1 base and J 3 bases, with 9 bases left between them. CDR3 length: 14 residues. CDR1 and CDR2 (germline): SEHNR, FQNEAQ (reference sequence). The CDR3 nucleotides are TGTGCCAGCAGCTTAGAGAATTCGGAAGAGACCCAGTACTTC. Translation: CASSLENSEETQYF.

This clonotype was counted between two and nine times. The rearrangement joins TRBV29-1 to TRBJ2-7, with D possibly matching TRBD1 (5 bases). Germline V lookup: CDR1 SQVTM, CDR2 ANQGSEA. This CDR3 has 12 residues. V was clipped by 4 bases and J by 5 bases, with 12 bases between them. The CDR3 loop is CSVGSGLDEQYF. As DNA, the CDR3 is TGCAGCGTTGGGTCAGGGTTGGACGAGCAGTACTTC.

Concerning this clonotype itself: Compared with germline, one end of the junction differs, possibly owing to a read error. The gene calls are TRBV6-4 and TRBJ2-3; D gene uncertain. Germline-derived CDR1 and CDR2 are MRHNA and SNTAGT. The CDR3 spans 12 residues. Written as DNA, the CDR3 is TGTACCAGCAGTGATTCCACAGATACGCAGTATTTT. It specifies CTSSDSTDTQYF.

The rearrangement uses TRBV28 and TRBJ2-2; tentative D call: TRBD2 (5 bases). The CDR3 spans 12 residues. Per germline, CDR1 MDHEN and CDR2 SYDVKM. Trimming stripped 1 base from V and 9 bases from J, with 6 bases between. In nucleotides, the CDR3 is TGTGCCAGCAGTTTATCGGGAAGGGAGCTGTTTTTT. Protein sequence: CASSLSGRELFF.

In this sample, this clonotype turned up a few times. The chain recombines TRBV10-3 with TRBJ2-5; TRBD2 aligns across 15 bases. With V trimmed by 3 bases and J by 4 bases, 3 bases remained unmatched. The CDR3 sequence is 16 residues long. Germline V gives CDR1 ENHRY, CDR2 SYGVKD. CDR3 loop: CAISDPGLAGGETQYF. The CDR3 DNA is TGTGCCATCAGTGATCCGGGACTAGCGGGAGGAGAGACCCAGTACTTC.

This clonotype was seen more than once but under ten times. This chain uses TRBV5-1 with TRBJ1-2; 9 bases are a match to TRBD1. This CDR3 comprises 15 residues. The J segment lost 3 bases and the V segment lost 3 bases, leaving 6 bases of the junction unmatched. CDR1 and CDR2 from the germline V gene are SGHRS and YFSETQ. CDR3 in DNA: TGCGCCAGCAGCTATGGAGGGACAGGGCACTATGGCTACACCTTC. Amino acid sequence: CASSYGGTGHYGYTF.

This clonotype has more than one count but fewer than ten. The gene calls are TRBV29-1 and TRBJ2-7; a weak D match, TRBD1 (6 bases). Germline V lookup: CDR1 SQVTM, CDR2 ANQGSEA. The CDR3 is 14 amino acids. V was trimmed by 6 bases and J by 3 bases, leaving 18 bases between them. The chain's CDR3 is CSVDSGHGRYEQYF. CDR3 DNA: TGCAGCGTGGATTCGGGACACGGGCGCTACGAGCAGTACTTC.

This clonotype was seen a few times. The V and J genes are TRBV20-1 and TRBJ2-4, with D unclear. Trimming left V 1 base short and J 7 bases short, with 5 bases between. The germline V gene has CDR1 DFQATT and CDR2 SNEGSKA (reference sequence). The CDR3 is 11 residues long. The CDR3 DNA sequence: TGCAGTGCTAGAGCTGGGAACATTCAGTACTTC. Protein: CSARAGNIQYF.

The chain links TRBV5-1 to TRBJ2-7; TRBD2 agrees at 7 bases. V dropped 4 bases and J dropped 1; count of bases not matched to a gene: 14. This CDR3 has 17 amino acids. Germline CDR1 SGHRS, CDR2 YFSETQ. The CDR3 DNA sequence: TGCGCCAGCAGCCTTGGGCTTAGTGGGGGGGGATCCTACGAGCAGTACTTC. Its translation is CASSLGLSGGGSYEQYF.

This clonotype was detected ten times or more. This rearrangement joins TRBV29-1 to TRBJ2-3; a weak D match, TRBD1 (6 bases). Between the trimmed V and J ends, which lost 6 bases and 6 bases, there was a span of 19 bases. CDR3 length: 14 residues. The germline CDR1 and CDR2 sequences are SQVTM and ANQGSEA. The chain's CDR3 is CSVIPPGTLDTQYF. DNA for the CDR3: TGCAGCGTCATCCCGCCAGGGACACTGGATACGCAGTATTTT.

J is TRBJ2-5 and V is TRBV2, with 7 bases identical to TRBD1. Germline trimming cut 3 bases from V and 1 base from J; bases unmatched to any gene: 8. The CDR3 is 16 amino acids. Germline CDR1 is SNHLY and CDR2 is FYNNEI. In DNA, the CDR3 is TGTGCCAGCAGTGATTCAGGGGGTTACCTCCAAGAGACCCAGTACTTC. It yields the protein CASSDSGGYLQETQYF. Full variable domain (missing parts from reference TRBV2 and TRBJ2-5): EPEVTQTPSHQVTQMGQEVILRCVPISNHLYFYWYRQILGQKVEFLVSFYNNEISEKSEIFDDQFSVERPDGSNFTLKIRSTKLEDSAMYFCASSDSGGYLQETQYFGPGTRLLVL.

The genes are TRBV25-1 and TRBJ2-3; D uncertain. Germline-derived CDR1 and CDR2 are MGHDK and SYGVNS. Trimming took 1 base from V and 1 from J, leaving 12 bases between them. This CDR3 has 16 residues. CDR3 residues: CASSESKGWGTDTQYF. CDR3 sequence (DNA): TGTGCCAGCAGTGAATCGAAGGGTTGGGGCACAGATACGCAGTATTTT.